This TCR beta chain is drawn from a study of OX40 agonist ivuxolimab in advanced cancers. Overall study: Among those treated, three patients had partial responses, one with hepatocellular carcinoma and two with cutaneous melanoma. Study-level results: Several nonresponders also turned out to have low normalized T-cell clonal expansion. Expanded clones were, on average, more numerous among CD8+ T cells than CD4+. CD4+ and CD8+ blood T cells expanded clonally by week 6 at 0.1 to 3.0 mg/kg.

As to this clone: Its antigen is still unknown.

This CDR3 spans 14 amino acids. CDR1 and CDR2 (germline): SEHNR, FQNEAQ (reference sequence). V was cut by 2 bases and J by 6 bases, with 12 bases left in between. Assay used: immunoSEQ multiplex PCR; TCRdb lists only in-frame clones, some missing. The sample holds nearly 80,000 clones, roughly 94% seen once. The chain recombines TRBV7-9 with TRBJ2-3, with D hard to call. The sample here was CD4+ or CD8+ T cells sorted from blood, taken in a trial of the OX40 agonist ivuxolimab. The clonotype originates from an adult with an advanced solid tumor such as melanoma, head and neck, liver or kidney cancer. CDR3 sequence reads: CASSLSAWWDTQYF. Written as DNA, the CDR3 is TGTGCCAGCAGCTTATCTGCCTGGTGGGATACGCAGTATTTT.